This TCR beta chain was sequenced in a study of blood T cell repertoires in COVID-19. Whole-study context: T cells, B-cell-depleted T cells, or PBMCs provided the cDNA or gDNA that served as material.

Across about two dozen US areas, participants ranged in age from 18 to 89 years. The study assigned cohorts using participant-reported clinical history. On this clone itself: Other nucleotide sequences from this sample produce the same CDR3.

The table came from immunoSEQ multiplex PCR; TCRdb's copy has only in-frame clones and leaves some out. This table has roughly 220,000 clones, about 80% appearing once. The CDR3 runs to 13 residues. The V segment lost 2 bases and the J segment 5 bases; nucleotides outside the gene matches: 1. Germline CDR1 and CDR2: SEHNR and FQNEAQ (reference sequence). The source material was PBMCs or T cells enriched from blood (not recorded which). The clonotype comes from a woman in her thirties or forties with acute COVID-19. The V call is TRBV7-9, the J call TRBJ2-5, with TRBD2 matching 8 bases. The CDR3, as DNA: TGTGCCAGCAGCTTACGCGGGGGGGAGACCCAGTACTTC. Translation: CASSLRGGETQYF.